The next 2 T cell receptor beta chains were all read from a single sample in a study of shared clonotypes between healthy human individuals. Profiling relied on immunoSEQ multiplex PCR, and the TCRdb table lists in-frame clones only, not all of them. The sample consists of about 1 million clones, 70% to 80% of them appearing once. The specimen sequenced was memory CD4+ T cells sorted from blood. Subset in this sample: CD45RA-negative fraction. The receptors originated from a man younger than 30 in good health.

V is TRBV30 and J is TRBJ2-3; D possibly corresponds to TRBD2 (7 bases). V gave up 5 bases and J gave up 4 bases, with 13 bases separating them. Germline assignment: CDR1 GTSNPN and CDR2 SVGIG (reference sequence). This CDR3 region has 13 residues. The CDR3 loop is CAWAPGGADTQYF. DNA of the CDR3: TGTGCCTGGGCCCCGGGGGGCGCAGATACGCAGTATTTT. The full variable domain, with the rest looked up from reference TRBV30 and TRBJ2-3, is SQTIHQWPATLVQPVGSPLSLECTVEGTSNPNLYWYRQAAGRGLQLLFYSVGIGQISSEVPQNLSASRPQDRQFILSSKKLLLSDSGFYLCAWAPGGADTQYFGPGTRLTVL.

The V gene is TRBV7-2, the J gene TRBJ2-5; D is unresolved. Germline loops: CDR1 SGHTA, CDR2 FQGNSA. Trimming cost V 5 bases and J 1 base, with 8 bases left between them. This CDR3 contains 13 residues. CDR3 DNA sequence: TGTGCCAGCAGCCAAAGGACCCAAGAGACCCAGTACTTC. Translation: CASSQRTQETQYF.